This TCR beta chain emerged from a study of cytomegalovirus exposure and HLA in healthy donors. At the level of the study: From donors who were HLA-typed, an early data release held 80 million to 85 million unique TCRs. Study findings and constraints: The study put 150 to 200 TCR beta chains on its list as cytomegalovirus-associated. Later findings reportedly placed an Asian-associated ancestry cluster below the approximately 670-donor mean for N-insertions. In vitro confirmation showed three CMV-associated chains to be CMV antigen specific.

Amplification used 60 Vbeta primers and 13 Jbeta primers. Sequenced by immunoSEQ multiplex PCR; TCRdb stores in-frame clones only, minus some. The profile shows roughly 150,000 clones, approximately 78% of them singletons. The CDR3 runs to 12 residues. The V end lost 7 bases, the J end lost 2 bases, and 9 bases lay between the germline ends. The germline CDR1 and CDR2 sequences are SNHLY and FYNNEI. In regard to this clone: Its matching antigen is unknown.

The rearrangement joins TRBV2 to TRBJ2-7, with a possible D match to TRBD1 (6 bases). Sequencing was carried out using PBMCs. This TCR was sampled from a male donor in good health and CMV-seronegative. The CDR3 DNA is TGTGCCAGCAAAGGGGGAGCCTACGAGCAGTACTTC. It is translated as CASKGGAYEQYF.